Listed below are T cell receptor beta chains from one sample, sequenced in a study of blood T cell repertoires in COVID-19. This table comes from immunoSEQ multiplex PCR, and its TCRdb copy is limited to in-frame clones, with some not included. The table lists around 260,000 clones, approximately 91% of them singletons. Sequenced input: peripheral blood. These receptors all come from a human donor in a cohort sampled during active COVID-19. The CDR3 runs from the conserved cysteine through the conserved F or W. Each record gives: clone size, V gene, J gene, D gene, CDR3 protein, CDR3 DNA. The D gene is left open where the match is weak. Size tells how often a clone was seen (once, few, many) or the class of an expanded clone, and some rows leave it out.

.,TRBV4-3,TRBJ1-1,TRBD1,CASSQDRGGTEAFF,TGCGCCAGCAGCCAGGACAGGGGAGGGACTGAAGCTTTCTTT
.,TRBV7-3,TRBJ2-7,.,CASSSTGTGEQYF,TGTGCCAGCAGCTCGACCGGCACGGGGGAGCAGTACTTC
.,TRBV27,TRBJ2-7,TRBD2,CASSWASGRGEQYF,TGTGCCAGCAGTTGGGCTAGCGGGAGGGGCGAGCAGTACTTC
.,TRBV4-1,TRBJ1-5,.,CASSQDWRLGGAGGNQPQHF,TGCGCCAGCAGCCAAGACTGGCGCTTGGGAGGGGCCGGTGGCAATCAGCCCCAGCATTTT
once,TRBV12-5,TRBJ1-4,TRBD1,CASGLVAGQGIREKLFF,TGTGCTAGTGGTTTGGTAGCGGGACAGGGAATACGGGAAAAACTGTTTTTT
.,TRBV27,TRBJ2-4,TRBD2,CASSLYAGGGDIQYF,TGTGCCAGCAGTTTATACGCGGGAGGGGGGGACATTCAGTACTTC
.,TRBV6-1,TRBJ1-3,.,CASSVTSRTGGNTIYF,TGTGCCAGCAGTGTTACTTCCCGAACGGGGGGAAACACCATATATTTT
.,TRBV25-1,TRBJ1-2,.,CASSPSGLYGYTF,TGTGCCAGCAGTCCTAGCGGGCTCTATGGCTACACCTTC
.,TRBV28,TRBJ1-1,TRBD1,CASSLIIIRTGDVNTEAFF,TGTGCCAGCAGTTTGATCATAATTCGGACAGGGGACGTGAACACTGAAGCTTTCTTT
.,TRBV27,TRBJ2-3,.,CASSFTGSPTDTQYF,TGTGCCAGCAGTTTCACGGGAAGTCCCACAGATACGCAGTATTTT
.,TRBV27,TRBJ2-7,.,CASSFSSGRLSYEQYF,TGTGCCAGCAGTTTCTCCTCAGGGAGGCTTTCCTACGAGCAGTACTTC
.,TRBV4-1,TRBJ1-6,TRBD1,CASSARRDRDSPLHF,TGCGCCAGCAGCGCTAGAAGGGACAGAGATTCACCCCTCCACTTT
.,TRBV3-1/TRBV3-2,TRBJ1-4,.,CASSQLDSLATNEKLFF,TGTGCCAGCAGCCAATTGGACAGCCTAGCAACTAATGAAAAACTGTTTTTT
.,TRBV7-9,TRBJ1-1,.,CASSSLGQPTTEAFF,TGTGCCAGCAGCTCACTCGGACAGCCTACTACTGAAGCTTTCTTT
.,TRBV6-2/TRBV6-3,TRBJ2-7,TRBD2,CASSYSTSGPAYEQYF,TGTGCCAGCAGTTACTCGACTAGCGGGCCTGCCTACGAGCAGTACTTC
once,TRBV21-1,TRBJ2-7,.,CASSKSVGQRVDLYEQYF,TGTGCCAGCAGCAAATCAGTAGGGCAGCGGGTAGACCTCTACGAGCAGTACTTC
.,TRBV6-5,TRBJ2-7,TRBD1,CASSYSVHRGVVEQYF,TGTGCCAGCAGTTACTCAGTGCACAGGGGAGTCGTGGAGCAGTACTTC
once,TRBV3-1/TRBV3-2,TRBJ2-3,.,CASSQAGLDTDTQYF,TGTGCCAGCAGCCAAGCGGGACTTGACACAGATACGCAGTATTTT
.,TRBV11-3,TRBJ2-7,TRBD1,CASSKRTGVYEQYF,TGTGCCAGCAGCAAGCGGACAGGGGTTTACGAGCAGTACTTC
few,TRBV20-1,TRBJ2-4,TRBD2,CSASGDYLPIQYF,TGCAGTGCTAGTGGGGACTATCTTCCCATTCAGTACTTC
.,TRBV6-6,TRBJ2-7,.,CASSWEVGSYEQYF,TGTGCCAGCAGTTGGGAGGTGGGTTCCTACGAGCAGTACTTC
.,TRBV29-1,TRBJ2-7,TRBD1,CSVARTGGRSYEQYF,TGCAGCGTCGCCAGGACAGGGGGCCGCTCCTACGAGCAGTACTTC
few,TRBV7-2,TRBJ1-3,.,CASSSSWTAEGTHTIYF,TGTGCCAGCAGCTCATCATGGACTGCGGAAGGCACGCACACCATATATTTT
once,TRBV5-5,TRBJ1-5,TRBD1,CASSFPGQGRRRDQPQHF,TGTGCCAGCAGCTTTCCGGGACAGGGGAGAAGAAGGGATCAGCCCCAGCATTTT
.,TRBV19,TRBJ1-4,.,CASSIGRGRGEKLFF,TGTGCCAGTAGTATAGGGCGAGGACGAGGGGAAAAACTGTTTTTT
.,TRBV5-6,TRBJ2-7,TRBD1,CASSLASGTGYYEQYF,TGTGCCAGCAGCTTGGCCTCCGGGACAGGGTACTACGAGCAGTACTTC
.,TRBV5-4,TRBJ2-3,.,CASSSSGTSTDTQYF,TGTGCCAGCAGTAGCTCGGGGACTAGCACAGATACGCAGTATTTT
.,TRBV4-2,TRBJ2-2,TRBD2,CASSQEGAGGKYTGELFF,TGTGCCAGCAGCCAAGAGGGAGCGGGGGGCAAGTATACCGGGGAGCTGTTTTTT
.,TRBV30,TRBJ2-1,TRBD1,CAWSKGQGIREQFF,TGTGCCTGGAGTAAGGGACAGGGGATACGTGAGCAGTTCTTC
.,TRBV5-4,TRBJ1-2,.,CASSSGQMGYTF,TGTGCCAGCAGTTCCGGACAAATGGGCTACACCTTC
.,TRBV5-4,TRBJ2-6,TRBD1,CASRLTGAGANVLTF,TGTGCCAGCAGGTTAACAGGGGCTGGGGCCAACGTCCTGACTTTC
.,TRBV4-3,TRBJ1-2,.,CASSQDSRVGYTF,TGCGCCAGCAGCCAAGATTCCCGGGTGGGCTACACCTTC
.,TRBV18,TRBJ2-7,TRBD2,CASSPRTSGYSYEQYF,TGTGCCAGCTCACCACGGACTAGCGGTTACTCCTACGAGCAGTACTTC
few,TRBV5-6,TRBJ1-1,.,CASRRGQWETEAFF,TGTGCCAGCAGACGAGGACAGTGGGAGACTGAAGCTTTCTTT
.,TRBV7-3,TRBJ1-4,.,CASSSGGAGEKLFF,TGTGCCAGCAGCTCGGGGGGCGCAGGGGAAAAACTGTTTTTT
.,TRBV19,TRBJ1-2,.,CASSISSTGNYGYTF,TGTGCCAGTAGTATCTCGTCTACAGGGAACTATGGCTACACCTTC
.,TRBV25-1,TRBJ1-3,.,CASSESGDSGNTIYF,TGTGCCAGCAGTGAGAGCGGAGACTCTGGAAACACCATATATTTT
.,TRBV5-1,TRBJ2-1,.,CASSLAAGNGANEQFF,TGCGCCAGCAGCTTGGCGGCGGGAAATGGGGCTAATGAGCAGTTCTTC
.,TRBV6-6,TRBJ2-7,.,CASSPGTSSYEQYF,TGTGCCAGCAGTCCCGGGACTTCCTCCTACGAGCAGTACTTC
.,TRBV12-3/TRBV12-4,TRBJ1-2,TRBD1,CASSPTGIGGYTF,TGTGCCAGCAGCCCGACAGGGATTGGTGGCTACACCTTC
.,TRBV28,TRBJ2-6,TRBD2,CASSLSRLAGRVNVLTF,TGTGCCAGCAGTTTATCCCGACTAGCGGGAAGGGTCAACGTCCTGACTTTC
.,TRBV4-3,TRBJ1-2,TRBD1,CASSLRTGPNYGYTF,TGCGCCAGCAGCCTTCGGACAGGACCTAACTATGGCTACACCTTC
.,TRBV30,TRBJ2-7,.,CAWSEIEGGSYEQYF,TGTGCCTGGAGTGAGATCGAGGGAGGCTCCTACGAGCAGTACTTC
many,TRBV10-3,TRBJ1-1,.,CAISAAANTEAFF,TGTGCCATCAGTGCGGCGGCGAACACTGAAGCTTTCTTT
.,TRBV5-1,TRBJ2-6,.,CASSSGPRGSGANVLTF,TGCGCCAGCAGCTCCGGCCCCCGGGGGTCTGGGGCCAACGTCCTGACTTTC
.,TRBV7-2,TRBJ2-1,.,CASSLAIDNEQFF,TGTGCCAGCAGCTTAGCTATTGACAATGAGCAGTTCTTC
.,TRBV30,TRBJ1-1,.,CAWRTDTLNTEAFF,TGTGCCTGGAGGACGGACACATTGAACACTGAAGCTTTCTTT
.,TRBV5-1,TRBJ1-3,.,CASSLGGLKSSGNTIYF,TGCGCCAGCAGCTTGGGAGGACTGAAGAGCTCTGGAAACACCATATATTTT